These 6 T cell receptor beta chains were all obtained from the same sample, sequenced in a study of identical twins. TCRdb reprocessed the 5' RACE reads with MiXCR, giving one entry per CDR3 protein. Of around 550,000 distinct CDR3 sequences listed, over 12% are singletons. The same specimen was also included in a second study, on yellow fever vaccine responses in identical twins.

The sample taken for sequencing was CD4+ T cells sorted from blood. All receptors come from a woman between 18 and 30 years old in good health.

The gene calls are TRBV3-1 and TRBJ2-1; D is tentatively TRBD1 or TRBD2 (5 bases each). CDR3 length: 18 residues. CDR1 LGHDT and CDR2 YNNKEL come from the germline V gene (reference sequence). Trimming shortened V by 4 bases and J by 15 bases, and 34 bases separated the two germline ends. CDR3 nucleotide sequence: TGTGCCAGCAGCCCGAAAAAACCCGGGACGCCGAAGGGGTTTTGCGCGTTCTTC. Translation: CASSPKKPGTPKGFCAFF.

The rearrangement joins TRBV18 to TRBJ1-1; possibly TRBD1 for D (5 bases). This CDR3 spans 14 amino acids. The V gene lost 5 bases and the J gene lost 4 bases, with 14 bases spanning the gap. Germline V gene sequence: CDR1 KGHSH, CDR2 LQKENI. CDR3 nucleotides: TGTGCCAGCTCATCCAAGCAGGGAGGCACTGAAGCTTTCTTT. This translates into CASSSKQGGTEAFF.

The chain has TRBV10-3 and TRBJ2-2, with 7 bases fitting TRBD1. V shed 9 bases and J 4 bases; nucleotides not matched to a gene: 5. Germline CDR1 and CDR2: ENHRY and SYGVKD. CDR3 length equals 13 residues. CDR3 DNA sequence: TGTGCCATGAAGACAGGGATCACCGGGGAGCTGTTTTTT. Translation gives CAMKTGITGELFF.

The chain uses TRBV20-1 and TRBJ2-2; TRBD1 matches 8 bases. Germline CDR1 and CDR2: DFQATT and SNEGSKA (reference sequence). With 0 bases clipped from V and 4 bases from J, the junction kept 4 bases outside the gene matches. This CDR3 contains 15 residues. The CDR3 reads CSARDGGTGTGELFF. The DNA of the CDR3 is TGCAGTGCTAGAGATGGCGGGACAGGCACCGGGGAGCTGTTTTTT.

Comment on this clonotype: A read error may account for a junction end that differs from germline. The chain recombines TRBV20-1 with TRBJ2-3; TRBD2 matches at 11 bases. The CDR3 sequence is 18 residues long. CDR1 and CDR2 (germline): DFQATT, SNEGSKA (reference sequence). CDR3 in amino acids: CCARESSGRAGRLDTQYF. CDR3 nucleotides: TGCTGTGCTAGAGAAAGTAGCGGGAGGGCCGGTCGGCTGGATACGCAGTATTTT.

CDR3 coding DNA: TGTGCCATCAGTGAGAGGGTTGCCCCCTCCTCGGGGGAGGAGACCCAGTACTTC. Protein sequence: CAISERVAPSSGEETQYF. The chain couples TRBV10-3 to TRBJ2-5; perhaps TRBD2 as D (6 bases). V gave up 2 bases and J gave up 5 bases, with 24 bases separating them. Looked up from germline, CDR1 is ENHRY and CDR2 is SYGVKD. The CDR3 is made up of 18 amino acids.